A selection of T cell receptor beta chains follows, all from one sample in a study of cytomegalovirus exposure and HLA in healthy donors. Measured with immunoSEQ multiplex PCR; TCRdb has only the in-frame clones, and not every one. This table holds over 100,000 clones. Sequencing used PBMCs. The origin of the receptors is a woman aged 40 to 50 in good health and CMV-seropositive. Both conserved end residues are part of each CDR3. A D gene is named only where the DNA matches it firmly.

>TRBV6-6|TRBD1|TRBJ1-5
CASTRSGGHQPQHF
TGTGCCAGCACGAGATCAGGGGGCCATCAGCCCCAGCATTTT
>TRBV10-3|TRBD1|TRBJ2-1
CAIQGQGDVNEQFF
TGTGCCATCCAGGGACAGGGGGATGTGAATGAGCAGTTCTTC
>TRBV13|.|TRBJ2-4
CASSLASRPQNIQYF
TGTGCCAGCAGCTTAGCTAGCCGGCCCCAAAACATTCAGTACTTC
>TRBV5-1|TRBD1|TRBJ2-1
CATKQKPLDRGPHREQFF
TGCGCCACCAAACAAAAACCCCTTGACAGGGGACCTCATCGAGAGCAGTTCTTC
>TRBV5-6|TRBD1|TRBJ1-1
CASSFGTGASEAFF
TGTGCCAGCAGCTTCGGGACAGGGGCGTCAGAAGCTTTCTTT
>TRBV19|TRBD1|TRBJ1-2
CAGGDRGTSGYTF
TGTGCCGGAGGGGACAGGGGGACGAGCGGCTACACCTTC
>TRBV30|.|TRBJ2-5
CAWSGNSMGTRGTQYF
TGTGCCTGGAGTGGGAACTCTATGGGTACGCGAGGGACCCAGTACTTC
>TRBV5-1|TRBD2|TRBJ2-3
CASSFGLAVSTDTQYF
TGCGCCAGCAGCTTCGGACTAGCGGTTAGCACAGATACGCAGTATTTT
>TRBV7-9|.|TRBJ2-7
CASSLLGAVGDYEQYF
TGTGCCAGCAGCTTATTGGGGGCAGTGGGGGACTACGAGCAGTACTTC
>TRBV9|TRBD2|TRBJ2-1
CASSVLAGDSEQFF
TGTGCCAGCAGCGTACTAGCGGGAGACAGTGAGCAGTTCTTC
>TRBV7-9|.|TRBJ2-1
CASSLSGNTYNEQFF
TGTGCCAGCAGCTTGTCCGGGAATACCTACAATGAGCAGTTCTTC
>TRBV7-8|TRBD2|TRBJ2-5
CASSSLWASGIETQYF
TGTGCCAGCAGCTCCCTATGGGCTAGCGGAATAGAGACCCAGTACTTC
>TRBV7-2|.|TRBJ2-7
CASSLVPTSGEQYF
TGTGCCAGCAGCTTAGTACCTACCTCTGGCGAGCAGTACTTC
>TRBV28|.|TRBJ2-2
CATRKGQNTGELFF
TGTGCCACCAGAAAGGGACAGAACACCGGGGAGCTGTTTTTT
>TRBV28|.|TRBJ2-7
CASSPSGYSYEQYF
TGTGCCAGCAGTCCCTCAGGTTACTCCTACGAGCAGTACTTC
>TRBV5-6|TRBD1|TRBJ2-5
CASSERQGEQTQYF
TGTGCCAGCAGCGAACGACAGGGTGAGCAGACCCAGTACTTC
>TRBV25-1|TRBD1|TRBJ1-2
CASSDRQGGVLDGYTF
TGTGCCAGCAGTGACCGACAGGGCGGTGTTCTCGATGGATACACCTTC
>TRBV7-9|TRBD1|TRBJ2-5
CASSPTTGETETQYF
TGTGCCAGCAGCCCGACAACAGGGGAGACAGAGACCCAGTACTTC
>TRBV28|TRBD2|TRBJ2-5
CASSLQGTSLPEETQYF
TGTGCCAGCAGTTTACAGGGGACTAGCCTTCCCGAAGAGACCCAGTACTTC
>TRBV5-1|.|TRBJ1-5
CASSLERGSQPQHF
TGCGCCAGCAGCTTGGAAAGGGGTAGTCAGCCCCAGCATTTT
>TRBV7-3|TRBD2|TRBJ2-3
CASSLGAGKFVTQYF
TGTGCCAGCAGCTTAGGAGCGGGAAAGTTTGTTACGCAGTATTTT
>TRBV5-1|TRBD2|TRBJ2-1
CASSLQGGGSGRTDSSYNEQFF
TGCGCCAGCAGCTTACAGGGAGGGGGGAGCGGGAGGACTGACAGCTCCTACAATGAGCAGTTCTTC
>TRBV2|TRBD1|TRBJ1-1
CASRQGLNTEAFF
TGTGCCAGCAGACAGGGGCTGAACACTGAAGCTTTCTTT
>TRBV12-5|TRBD2|TRBJ2-1
CASSIQPGGPWDEQFF
TGTGCTAGTAGTATTCAACCGGGAGGGCCATGGGATGAGCAGTTCTTC
>TRBV28|TRBD1|TRBJ2-2
CASTLHRDSHTGELFF
TGTGCCAGCACCCTACATAGGGACAGTCACACCGGGGAGCTGTTTTTT
>TRBV19|.|TRBJ2-7
CASRSDWVSYEQYF
TGTGCCAGTAGATCGGACTGGGTTTCCTACGAGCAGTACTTC
>TRBV11-1|TRBD1|TRBJ2-7
CASSPDRGSYEQYF
TGTGCCAGCAGCCCAGACAGGGGTTCCTACGAGCAGTACTTC